A single sample is the source of the 13 T cell receptor beta chains below, sequenced in a study of shared clonotypes between healthy human individuals. The protocol was immunoSEQ multiplex PCR, while the TCRdb copy is restricted to in-frame clones and leaves out a portion. In the table there are some 1 million clones, roughly 80% of which are singletons. Sequencing was performed on memory CD4+ T cells sorted from blood. Subset reported: CD45RA-negative fraction. Receptors originate from a man between 18 and 29 years old in good health.

The chain recombines TRBV5-6 with TRBJ2-3; tentative D call: TRBD1 (5 bases). CDR3 size: 13 residues. Trimming removed 4 bases from V and 2 bases from J, with 8 bases in between. The germline V gene encodes CDR1 SGHDT and CDR2 YYEEEE. CDR3 in DNA: TGTGCCAGCAGCCCACAGGACACAGATACGCAGTATTTT. This encodes CASSPQDTDTQYF.

The chain recombines TRBV7-2 with TRBJ1-2, with 7 bases that match TRBD1. Germline V CDR1 and CDR2: SGHTA, FQGNSA. The CDR3 sequence is 15 residues long. J gave up 7 bases and V 5 bases, and 13 bases lay outside the gene matches. The chain's CDR3 is CASSTTTGASGGYTF. For the CDR3, the DNA is TGTGCCAGCAGCACCACCACAGGGGCTTCGGGTGGCTACACCTTC.

CDR3 bases: TGTGCCAGCAGTGAGACGGGACTGTACAATGAGCAGTTCTTC. Protein sequence: CASSETGLYNEQFF. V gene TRBV6-4 combines with J gene TRBJ2-1; possible D gene TRBD2, 6 bases. Germline V gene lookup returns CDR1 MRHNA and CDR2 SNTAGT. The CDR3 has 14 amino acids. The ends were cut back, 3 bases at V and 4 bases at J, with 10 bases in the middle.

This clone appeared a single time. The chain couples TRBV19 to TRBJ2-2; 12 bases line up with TRBD2. There are 15 residues in the CDR3. Germline values: CDR1 LNHDA, CDR2 SQIVND (reference sequence). V was clipped by 6 bases and J by 5 bases; unmatched bases: 4. CDR3 coding DNA: TGTGCCAGTAGGGGGACTAGCGGGCAGACCGGGGAGCTGTTTTTT. This gives the protein CASRGTSGQTGELFF.

Comment on this clone: Other nucleotide sequences in the sample specify the same CDR3. The V call is TRBV28, the J call TRBJ2-5; TRBD2 might be the D (6 bases). Trimming cost V 3 bases and J 5 bases, with 10 bases left between them. Per germline, CDR1 MDHEN and CDR2 SYDVKM. This CDR3 comprises 13 residues. The CDR3 DNA reads as TGTGCCAGCAGTTTGGGCGGAGGGGAGACCCAGTACTTC. Protein sequence: CASSLGGGETQYF.

The rearrangement joins TRBV9 to TRBJ2-3; D remains unclear. Trimming pared 6 bases from V and 0 bases from J, leaving 14 bases between. This CDR3 is 15 amino acids long. Germline CDR1 and CDR2: SGDLS and YYNGEE. The chain's CDR3 is CASNVAPASTDTQYF. In DNA, the CDR3 is TGTGCCAGCAATGTAGCCCCCGCGAGCACAGATACGCAGTATTTT.

In DNA, the CDR3 is TGTGCCAGCAGCGACAGAGCGCCCCAGCATTTT. This sequence encodes CASSDRAPQHF. The chain links TRBV28 to TRBJ1-5, with a tentative D call TRBD1 (5 bases). Trimming removed 6 bases from V and 9 bases from J, with 9 bases in between. Germline V gene sequence: CDR1 MDHEN, CDR2 SYDVKM. The CDR3 extends over 11 amino acids.

The gene calls are TRBV5-1 and TRBJ1-2, with a weak D call TRBD1 (5 bases). This CDR3 contains 13 residues. Trimming stripped 4 bases from V and 7 bases from J, with 14 bases between. CDR1 SGHRS and CDR2 YFSETQ come from the germline V gene. The CDR3 spells CASSGGPNLGYTF. Here the CDR3 DNA reads TGCGCCAGCAGCGGGGGTCCCAATCTTGGCTACACCTTC.

V gene TRBV7-2 combines with J gene TRBJ2-3, with TRBD2 matching over 11 bases. There are 16 residues in the CDR3. Germline V gene data show CDR1 as SGHTA and CDR2 as FQGNSA. After removal of 5 bases from V and 4 bases from J, the junction contained 8 bases not matched to a gene. The CDR3 loop is CASSLNSGRVADTQYF. CDR3 DNA sequence: TGTGCCAGCAGCCTAAATAGCGGGAGGGTCGCAGATACGCAGTATTTT.

The genes are TRBV27 and TRBJ2-6; tentative D call: TRBD2 (6 bases). The CDR3 runs to 17 residues. Germline CDR1 and CDR2: MNHEY and SMNVEV (reference sequence). V lost 2 bases, J lost 0 bases, and 11 bases lay in between. This CDR3 reads CASSLEGLNSGANVLTF. The CDR3 coding sequence is TGTGCCAGCAGTTTAGAGGGACTCAACTCTGGGGCCAACGTCCTGACTTTC.

This clone has ten or more counts. The chain couples TRBV28 to TRBJ2-2, with D perhaps matching TRBD1 (6 bases). This CDR3 spans 14 amino acids. Germline CDR1 reads MDHEN; CDR2 reads SYDVKM. The V end was cut by 3 bases, the J end by 7 bases, with 12 bases between. The CDR3 region is CASSLAGAGGELFF. The CDR3 region has the DNA TGTGCCAGCAGTTTGGCAGGGGCGGGCGGGGAGCTGTTTTTT.

The chain couples TRBV30 to TRBJ2-2, with 8 bases that match TRBD1. With 5 bases clipped from V and 1 base from J, the junction kept 0 bases outside the gene matches. The CDR3 consists of 13 residues. CDR1 is GTSNPN and CDR2 is SVGIG in the germline V gene (reference sequence). CDR3 loop: CAWGTGNTGELFF. CDR3 nucleotide sequence: TGTGCCTGGGGGACAGGGAACACCGGGGAGCTGTTTTTT.

V gene TRBV28 combines with J gene TRBJ2-7; 7 bases line up with TRBD2. From germline, CDR1 is MDHEN and CDR2 SYDVKM. J was trimmed by 0 bases and V by 5 bases; bases with no gene match: 7. The CDR3 is made up of 15 amino acids. In DNA, the CDR3 is TGTGCCAGCAGTGCCGGGCGGGGGAACTCCTACGAGCAGTACTTC. Residues: CASSAGRGNSYEQYF.